A selection of T cell receptor beta chains follows, all from one sample in a study of T cell responses to AZD1222 COVID-19 vaccine. Assay: immunoSEQ multiplex PCR; the TCRdb copy retains only in-frame clones and omits some. Among around 160,000 clones listed, 90% to 95% were seen once. Sequencing was performed on peripheral blood, taken on day 0 of AZD1222 vaccination. The receptors were sampled from an adult in good health. Each CDR3 is given with its conserved first and last residue. Fields, in order: D gene, clone size, V gene, J gene, CDR3 DNA, CDR3 protein. D genes are given only for firm matches. Part of the rows lack a size; the others show once, few, many or a class for expanded clones.

NA	NA	TRBV7-9	TRBJ1-6	TGTGCCAGCAGCTTAAGGGGTGCCATTGATTCACCCCTCCACTTT	CASSLRGAIDSPLHF
NA	NA	TRBV6-5	TRBJ1-2	TGTGCCACCTCGATAGGGCCTAGAGGCTACACCTTC	CATSIGPRGYTF
NA	NA	TRBV5-5	TRBJ2-7	TGTGCCAGCAGCTTGGCCTGGGGACCGGTCTACGAGCAGTACTTC	CASSLAWGPVYEQYF
NA	NA	TRBV28	TRBJ1-5	TGTGCCAGCAGTACCGGGTCAAATCAGCCCCAGCATTTT	CASSTGSNQPQHF
NA	few	TRBV7-2	TRBJ2-2	TGTGCCAGCAGCGCTGGAACCGGGGAGCTGTTTTTT	CASSAGTGELFF
NA	NA	TRBV19	TRBJ2-1	TGTGCCAGTACCCCCGGGGGACCCTACAATGAGCAGTTCTTC	CASTPGGPYNEQFF
TRBD1	NA	TRBV7-9	TRBJ1-5	TGTGCCAGCAGCCCCACGGGACAGGGGCTCAATCAGCCCCAGCATTTT	CASSPTGQGLNQPQHF
TRBD2	NA	TRBV4-1	TRBJ2-2	TGCGCCAGCAGCCACGGACTAGCGGGAGAAACCGGGGAGCTGTTTTTT	CASSHGLAGETGELFF
NA	NA	TRBV11-2	TRBJ2-5	TGTGCCAGCAGCTTGCGGGGCAGGGAGACCCAGTACTTC	CASSLRGRETQYF
NA	NA	TRBV11-1	TRBJ2-1	TGTGCCAGCCGAACAATGGCTGAGCAGTTCTTC	CASRTMAEQFF
TRBD1	NA	TRBV5-5	TRBJ1-5	TGTGCCAGCAGCTCAGGGGGGGGCAATCAGCCCCAGCATTTT	CASSSGGGNQPQHF
NA	NA	TRBV21-1	TRBJ2-4	TGTGCCAGCCGTAATGGTAGCCTAGCCAAAAACATTCAGTACTTC	CASRNGSLAKNIQYF
NA	NA	TRBV9	TRBJ2-3	TGTGCCAGCAGCGCGGGGCTCTCCGATGCAGATACGCAGTATTTT	CASSAGLSDADTQYF
NA	NA	TRBV4-2	TRBJ2-1	TGTGCCAGCAGCCAAGATCGGCCGCAGGGCGGGAATGAGCAGTTCTTC	CASSQDRPQGGNEQFF
TRBD2	NA	TRBV6-2/TRBV6-3	TRBJ2-7	TGTGCCAGCAGTCATCCCTGGGGTAGCGGGAGATCTCGATCCTACGAGCAGTACTTC	CASSHPWGSGRSRSYEQYF
NA	NA	TRBV28	TRBJ1-1	TGTGCCAGCAGTTTAGAAGTTGAAGCTTTCTTT	CASSLEVEAFF
NA	NA	TRBV4-1	TRBJ1-5	TGCGCCAGCAGCCAAGTGGAGGGCTCCAATCAGCCCCAGCATTTT	CASSQVEGSNQPQHF
NA	NA	TRBV6-6	TRBJ1-1	TGTGCCAGCAGTTACCTCTCCGCGGGGAACACTGAAGCTTTCTTT	CASSYLSAGNTEAFF
TRBD1	NA	TRBV5-1	TRBJ1-1	TGCGCCAGCAGCTTGCAGGGGGCGGGGAGGAGTACTGAAGCTTTCTTT	CASSLQGAGRSTEAFF
NA	NA	TRBV14	TRBJ1-4	TGTGCCAGCAGCCAAGAGGGTGGGGTCGATAATGAAAAACTGTTTTTT	CASSQEGGVDNEKLFF
NA	few	TRBV18	TRBJ1-1	TGTGCCAGCTCACCAATGATAGGGGAGGGCACTGAAGCTTTCTTT	CASSPMIGEGTEAFF
NA	NA	TRBV7-9	TRBJ2-1	TGTGCCAGCAGACCTATATCCTATACCCATGAGCAGTTCTTC	CASRPISYTHEQFF
TRBD1	few	TRBV6-2/TRBV6-3	TRBJ2-7	TGTGCCAGCAGTTACTTAACCGGGACAGTCTACGAGCAGTACTTC	CASSYLTGTVYEQYF
TRBD1	NA	TRBV7-9	TRBJ1-2	TGTGCCAGCAGCCCTTACGACAGGGGCGGTTATGGCTACACCTTC	CASSPYDRGGYGYTF
TRBD2	NA	TRBV6-2/TRBV6-3	TRBJ2-7	TGTGCCAGCAGTTACGGGCCAACGGGGGGAACCTACGAGCAGTACTTC	CASSYGPTGGTYEQYF
TRBD2	NA	TRBV15	TRBJ2-1	TGTGCCACCAGCAGAGATAGGAGCGGGGGTTATGAGCAGTTCTTC	CATSRDRSGGYEQFF
NA	few	TRBV10-3	TRBJ1-6	TGTGCCCAATCACGGGGGGAAAATTCACCCCTCCACTTT	CAQSRGENSPLHF
NA	NA	TRBV9	TRBJ2-3	TGTGCCAGCAGCGTACTCAACACAGATACGCAGTATTTT	CASSVLNTDTQYF
TRBD1	NA	TRBV7-9	TRBJ2-7	TGTGCCAGACCCCGGGACAGTACTAACTCTTGGGTCTACGAGCAGTACTTC	CARPRDSTNSWVYEQYF
NA	NA	TRBV27	TRBJ1-5	TGTGCCAGCAGGGGGGCCTATAGCAATCAGCCCCAGCATTTT	CASRGAYSNQPQHF
NA	NA	TRBV24-1	TRBJ2-6	TGTGCCACCACCCAGGACGCCCAAACGGCTGGGGCCAACGTCCTGACTTTC	CATTQDAQTAGANVLTF
NA	NA	TRBV20-1	TRBJ1-2	TGCAGTGCTAGTCCCGACAGTTATGGCTACACCTTC	CSASPDSYGYTF
TRBD1	NA	TRBV7-3	TRBJ1-2	TGTGCCAGCAGCTTAAGCCAGGGGGATGGCTACACCTTC	CASSLSQGDGYTF
NA	NA	TRBV28	TRBJ1-3	TGTGCCAGCATGGCCCCCTCCTCTGGAAACACCATATATTTT	CASMAPSSGNTIYF
NA	NA	TRBV28	TRBJ1-1	TGTGCCGGGAGGGGAGCCGGAGGGACTGAAGCTTTCTTT	CAGRGAGGTEAFF
NA	NA	TRBV7-9	TRBJ1-1	TGTGCCAGCAGCTCCTACTCGAACACTGAAGCTTTCTTT	CASSSYSNTEAFF
TRBD1	NA	TRBV7-9	TRBJ1-2	TGTGCCAGCACCATATTAGGGACAGCTAACTATGGCTACACCTTC	CASTILGTANYGYTF
TRBD2	NA	TRBV5-1	TRBJ2-2	TGCGCCAGCAGCCCCGGGGGGGGACCGAACACCGGGGAGCTGTTTTTT	CASSPGGGPNTGELFF
NA	NA	TRBV28	TRBJ2-3	TGTGCCAGCATTCGCGGGAGCACAGATACGCAGTATTTT	CASIRGSTDTQYF
TRBD1	NA	TRBV4-1	TRBJ1-6	TGCGCCAGCAGACCGACAGGGGGTATTTCACCCCTCCACTTT	CASRPTGGISPLHF
TRBD2	NA	TRBV7-2	TRBJ2-3	TGTGCCAGCAGCTCCACTGCAACTAGCGGGGGCCCAGATACGCAGTATTTT	CASSSTATSGGPDTQYF
NA	NA	TRBV9	TRBJ1-6	TGTGCCAGCAGCGTAGATCAGAATTCACCCCTCCACTTT	CASSVDQNSPLHF
TRBD1	NA	TRBV4-3	TRBJ2-2	TGCGCCAGCAGCCGTCATGGGACAGGGAGAGGCACCGGGGAGCTGTTTTTT	CASSRHGTGRGTGELFF
TRBD2	NA	TRBV11-2	TRBJ2-5	TGTGCCAGCAGTGAGGGGACTAGCGGGATACAAGAGACCCAGTACTTC	CASSEGTSGIQETQYF
TRBD1	NA	TRBV28	TRBJ1-5	TGTGCCAGCAGTTCGGGACAGGGGGCCTGGCAGCCCCAGCATTTT	CASSSGQGAWQPQHF
NA	NA	TRBV3-1/TRBV3-2	TRBJ2-7	TGTGCCAGCAGCCTCCTCGCCTCCTACGAGCAGTACTTC	CASSLLASYEQYF
NA	NA	TRBV6-2/TRBV6-3	TRBJ2-1	TGTGCCAGCAGTTACGGCAGGAGGGATGAGCAGTTCTTC	CASSYGRRDEQFF
NA	NA	TRBV11-2	TRBJ2-7	TGTGCCAGCAGCCGACCCGGTCTAGGCTCCTACGAGCAGTACTTC	CASSRPGLGSYEQYF
NA	NA	TRBV5-8	TRBJ2-3	TGTGCCAGCAGCTCTTCGATGGCTAGCACAGATACGCAGTATTTT	CASSSSMASTDTQYF
NA	NA	TRBV5-6	TRBJ1-2	TGTGCCAGCAGCTTGAGACGGGGACCCTATGGCTACACCTTC	CASSLRRGPYGYTF
NA	NA	TRBV5-1	TRBJ1-3	TGCGCCAGCAGCTTTCAGGGACCTTCTGGAAACACCATATATTTT	CASSFQGPSGNTIYF
TRBD1	few	TRBV7-9	TRBJ1-1	TGTGCCAGCAGCTTAGGGACAGGGGCGAACACTGAAGCTTTCTTT	CASSLGTGANTEAFF
NA	NA	TRBV10-3	TRBJ1-6	TGTGCCATCAGTGGGGGCGTGGATTCACCCCTCCACTTT	CAISGGVDSPLHF
TRBD2	NA	TRBV7-8	TRBJ2-3	TGTGCCAGCAGCGACAGCGGGGGGGCTGTAACAGATACGCAGTATTTT	CASSDSGGAVTDTQYF
NA	NA	TRBV27	TRBJ2-7	TGTGCCAGCAGCCCCAGTTGGGGGGAGCAGTACTTC	CASSPSWGEQYF
TRBD1	NA	TRBV7-9	TRBJ2-1	TGTGCCAGCAGGGAACAGGGGGTTTCCTACAATGAGCAGTTCTTC	CASREQGVSYNEQFF